This T cell receptor (beta chain) was sequenced in a study of blood T cells in healthy people across ages. Study findings and constraints: TCR beta diversity per million T cells fell roughly linearly with age. Compared with aged donors, long-lived donors showed fewer expanded clones, suggesting selection.

A second PCR, run for roughly 7 to 12 cycles, used a sample-barcoded 5' primer plus a J-beta primer mix. In TCRdb, the 5' RACE reads were re-called with MiXCR into one record per CDR3 protein. The data hold some 800,000 distinct CDR3 sequences, with approximately 25% observed a single time. Of note for this clonotype: What it recognizes is unknown.

V was pared by 4 bases and J by 6 bases, with 12 bases between. Per germline, CDR1 MDHEN and CDR2 SYDVKM. The CDR3 is 13 residues long. These same records also appear under a second study, on T cells of mothers and their children. From that report: When mothers and children were related, their normalized repertoire overlap, which was always slightly higher, did not differ significantly from that of unrelated pairs. None of the identified T cell clones proved to be persistent microchimeric clones.

The sequencing sample was made of blood. The sequence was collected from a boy under 18 in good health. The chain couples TRBV28 to TRBJ2-5; D call uncertain. DNA for the CDR3: TGTGCCAGCAGTTGGACCCTGAGAAAGACCCAGTACTTC. It encodes CASSWTLRKTQYF.